This TCR beta chain was obtained from a study of Tregs in tolerant kidney transplant recipients. General study results and limits: The most relevant donor-specific Treg TCRbeta repertoire apparently came from expansion with activated donor B cells. Biological reproducibility was not directly addressed in this study.

CD4+CD25+CD127- Tregs, CD4+CD25- non-Tregs, CD4 and CD8 cells were sorted. TCRdb's copy holds only in-frame clones and misses some; the assay was immunoSEQ multiplex PCR. In the table there are approximately 65,000 clones, less than 90% of which are singletons. About this clone: Its antigen is still unknown.

CDR3 size: 15 residues. CDR1 SGHRS and CDR2 YFSETQ come from the germline V gene. V lost 1 base to trimming and J lost 2 bases, with 11 bases between them. The chain uses TRBV5-1 and TRBJ2-3; D uncertain. Input material: CD4+ T cells from blood. The source of this sequence is a human donor in good health. The CDR3 DNA reads as TGCGCCAGCAGCTTGTCTTGGCTTTACACAGATACGCAGTATTTT. This encodes CASSLSWLYTDTQYF.